This T cell receptor (beta chain) was profiled in a study of T cells in Graves' hyperthyroidism and ophthalmopathy. Extraction of PBMCs used about 9.2 ml of fresh peripheral blood. TCR beta CDR3 sequences were amplified from RNA transcripts. A first-round RT-PCR of the TCR CDR3 used the HTBI primer set. MiXCR was run by TCRdb on the multiplex PCR reads, yielding one entry per CDR3 protein. The repertoire holds fewer than 250,000 distinct CDR3 sequences, less than 20% seen once, with about 29% in the top ten. Germline assignment: CDR1 MNHEY and CDR2 SMNVEV (reference sequence). The length of the CDR3 is 14 residues. V lost 4 bases and J 1 base, leaving 10 bases between the germline ends. Ten or more counts support this clonotype.

The V and J genes are TRBV27 and TRBJ1-1, with D tentatively TRBD1 (5 bases). Sequenced sample: blood. This TCR derives from a young woman with Graves' ophthalmopathy. The CDR3 region is CASSSYQGNTEAFF. CDR3 DNA sequence: TGTGCCAGCAGTTCGTACCAGGGGAACACTGAAGCTTTCTTT.